The present TCR beta chain was sequenced within a study of T cells in Graves' hyperthyroidism and ophthalmopathy. This clonotype occurred a few times. Graves' hyperthyroidism was deemed stable absent ophthalmopathy progression within 18 months. The study based diagnoses on clinical symptoms, serum thyroxine and TRAb, thyroid ultrasound and orbital computed tomography. TCR beta CDR3 sequences were amplified from RNA transcripts. RT-PCR in the first round (using the HTBI primer set) targeted the TCR CDR3. TCRdb reprocessed the multiplex PCR reads with MiXCR, giving one entry per CDR3 protein. The sample includes about 360,000 distinct CDR3 sequences, about a fifth of them seen just once. The CDR3 has 15 amino acids. CDR1 SGHNT and CDR2 YYREEE come from the germline V gene (reference sequence). V was trimmed by 5 bases and J by 2 bases, leaving 14 bases between them.

The sequencing sample was made of blood. This clonotype was obtained from a young woman with Graves' hyperthyroidism. The chain uses TRBV5-4 and TRBJ1-5; D might be TRBD1 (5 bases). CDR3 sequence: CASSPGRGGNQPQHF. CDR3 nucleotides: TGTGCCAGCAGTCCTGGACGGGGCGGCAATCAGCCCCAGCATTTT.